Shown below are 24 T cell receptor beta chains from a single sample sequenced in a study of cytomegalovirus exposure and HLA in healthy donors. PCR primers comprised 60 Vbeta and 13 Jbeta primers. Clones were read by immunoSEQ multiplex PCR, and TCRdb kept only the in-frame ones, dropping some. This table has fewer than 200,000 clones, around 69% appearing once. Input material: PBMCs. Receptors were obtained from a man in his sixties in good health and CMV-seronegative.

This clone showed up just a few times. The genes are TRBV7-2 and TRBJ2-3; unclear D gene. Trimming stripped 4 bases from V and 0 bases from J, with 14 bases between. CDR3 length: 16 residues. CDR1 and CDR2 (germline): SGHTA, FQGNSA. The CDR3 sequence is CASSSRVRSSTDTQYF. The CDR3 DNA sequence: TGTGCCAGCAGCTCCCGGGTGCGGAGTAGCACAGATACGCAGTATTTT.

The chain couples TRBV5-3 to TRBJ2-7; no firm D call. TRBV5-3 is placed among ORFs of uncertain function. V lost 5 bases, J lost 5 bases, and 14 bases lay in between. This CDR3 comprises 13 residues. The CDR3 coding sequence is TGTGCCAGAAGTCGGGTGTCGGCCAACGAGCAGTACTTC. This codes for CARSRVSANEQYF.

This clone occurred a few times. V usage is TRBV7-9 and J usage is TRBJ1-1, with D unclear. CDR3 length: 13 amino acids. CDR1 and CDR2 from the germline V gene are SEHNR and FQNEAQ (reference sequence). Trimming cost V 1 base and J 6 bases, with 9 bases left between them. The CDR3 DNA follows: TGTGCCAGCAGCTTAGAATTGGCAGCTGAAGCTTTCTTT. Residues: CASSLELAAEAFF.

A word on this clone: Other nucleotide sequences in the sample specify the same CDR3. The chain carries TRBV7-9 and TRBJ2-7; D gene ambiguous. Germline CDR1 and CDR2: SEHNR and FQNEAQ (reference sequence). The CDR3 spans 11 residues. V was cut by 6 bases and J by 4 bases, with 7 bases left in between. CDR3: CASSSTYEQYF. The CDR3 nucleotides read TGTGCCAGCAGTTCCACATACGAGCAGTACTTC.

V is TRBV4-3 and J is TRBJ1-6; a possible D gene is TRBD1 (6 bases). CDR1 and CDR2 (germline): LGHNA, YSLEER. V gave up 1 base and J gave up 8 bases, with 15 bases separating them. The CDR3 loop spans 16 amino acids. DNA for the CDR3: TGCGCCAGCAGCCAAGCCGGGTGGGGGGGCCATTCACCCCTCCACTTT. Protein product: CASSQAGWGGHSPLHF.

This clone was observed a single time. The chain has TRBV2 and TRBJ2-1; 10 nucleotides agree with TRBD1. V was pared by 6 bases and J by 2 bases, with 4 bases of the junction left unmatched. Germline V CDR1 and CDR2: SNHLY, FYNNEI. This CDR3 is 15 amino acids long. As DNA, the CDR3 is TGTGCCAGCAGGGGAGACAGGGGGCCCTACAATGAGCAGTTCTTC. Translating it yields CASRGDRGPYNEQFF.

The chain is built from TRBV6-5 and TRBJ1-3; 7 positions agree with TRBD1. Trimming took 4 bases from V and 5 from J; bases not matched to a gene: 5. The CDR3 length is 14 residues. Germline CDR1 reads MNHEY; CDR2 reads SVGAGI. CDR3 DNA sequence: TGTGCCAGCAGTTTCCGGGACAGCAGAAACACCATATATTTT. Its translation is CASSFRDSRNTIYF.

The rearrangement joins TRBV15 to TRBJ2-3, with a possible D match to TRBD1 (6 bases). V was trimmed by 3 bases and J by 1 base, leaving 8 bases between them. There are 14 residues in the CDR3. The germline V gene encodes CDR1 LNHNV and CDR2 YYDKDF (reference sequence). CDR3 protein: CATSRTGRTDTQYF. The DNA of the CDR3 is TGTGCCACCAGCAGGACAGGCCGCACAGATACGCAGTATTTT.

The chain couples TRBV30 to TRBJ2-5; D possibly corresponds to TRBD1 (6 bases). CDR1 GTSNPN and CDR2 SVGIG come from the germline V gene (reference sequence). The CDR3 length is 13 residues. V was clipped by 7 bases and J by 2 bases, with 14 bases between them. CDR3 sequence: CASELGTQETQYF. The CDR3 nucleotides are TGTGCCTCCGAGTTGGGGACACAAGAGACCCAGTACTTC.

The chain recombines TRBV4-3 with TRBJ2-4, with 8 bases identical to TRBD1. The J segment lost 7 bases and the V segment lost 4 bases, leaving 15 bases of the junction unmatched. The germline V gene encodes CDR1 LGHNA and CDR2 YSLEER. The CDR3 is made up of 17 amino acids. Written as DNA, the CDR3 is TGCGCCAGCAGCCGAGACGCCTTGACAGGGGTTGCCAACATTCAGTACTTC. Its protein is CASSRDALTGVANIQYF.

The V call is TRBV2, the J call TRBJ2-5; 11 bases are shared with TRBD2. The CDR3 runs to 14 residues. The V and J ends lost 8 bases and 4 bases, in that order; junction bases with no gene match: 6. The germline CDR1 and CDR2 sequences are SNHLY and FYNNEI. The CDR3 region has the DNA TGTGCCAGCGCCCTGGGGACTAGCGGAGAGACCCAGTACTTC. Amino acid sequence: CASALGTSGETQYF.

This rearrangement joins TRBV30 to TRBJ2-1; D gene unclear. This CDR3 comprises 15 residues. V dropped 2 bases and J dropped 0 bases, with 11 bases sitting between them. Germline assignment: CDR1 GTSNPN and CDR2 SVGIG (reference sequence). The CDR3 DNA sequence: TGTGCCTGGAGTCGGGTTCAAGCCTCCTACAATGAGCAGTTCTTC. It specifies CAWSRVQASYNEQFF. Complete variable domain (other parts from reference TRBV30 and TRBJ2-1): SQTIHQWPATLVQPVGSPLSLECTVEGTSNPNLYWYRQAAGRGLQLLFYSVGIGQISSEVPQNLSASRPQDRQFILSSKKLLLSDSGFYLCAWSRVQASYNEQFFGPGTRLTVL.

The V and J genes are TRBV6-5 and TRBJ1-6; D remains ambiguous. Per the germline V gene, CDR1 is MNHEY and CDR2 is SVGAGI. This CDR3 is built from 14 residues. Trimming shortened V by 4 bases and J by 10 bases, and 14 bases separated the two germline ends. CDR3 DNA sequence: TGTGCCAGCAGTTCCGACGGGGTTTACTCACCCCTCCACTTT. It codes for CASSSDGVYSPLHF.

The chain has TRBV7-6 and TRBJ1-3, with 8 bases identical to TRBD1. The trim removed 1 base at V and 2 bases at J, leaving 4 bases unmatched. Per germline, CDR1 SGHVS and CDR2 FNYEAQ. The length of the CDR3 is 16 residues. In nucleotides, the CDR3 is TGTGCCAGCAGCTTAGTTGGCAGGGGGCCTGGAAACACCATATATTTT. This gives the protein CASSLVGRGPGNTIYF. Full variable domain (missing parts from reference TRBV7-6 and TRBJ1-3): GAGVSQSPRYKVTKRGQDVALRCDPISGHVSLYWYRQALGQGPEFLTYFNYEAQQDKSGLPNDRFSAERPEGSISTLTIQRTEQRDSAMYRCASSLVGRGPGNTIYFGEGSWLTVV.

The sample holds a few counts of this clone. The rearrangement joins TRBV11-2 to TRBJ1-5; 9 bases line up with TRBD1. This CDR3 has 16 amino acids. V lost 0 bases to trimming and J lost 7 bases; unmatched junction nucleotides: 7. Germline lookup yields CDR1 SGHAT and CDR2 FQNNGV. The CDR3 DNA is TGTGCCAGCAGCTTAGATCTGGGACAGGGTAGGCAGCCCCAGCATTTT. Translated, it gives CASSLDLGQGRQPQHF.

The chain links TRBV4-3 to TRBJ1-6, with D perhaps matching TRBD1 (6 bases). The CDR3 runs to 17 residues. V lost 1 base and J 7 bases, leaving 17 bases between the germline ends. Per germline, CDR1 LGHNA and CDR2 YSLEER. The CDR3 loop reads CASSQVPAGGSNSPLHF. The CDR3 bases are TGCGCCAGCAGCCAAGTACCCGCGGGGGGCTCCAATTCACCCCTCCACTTT.

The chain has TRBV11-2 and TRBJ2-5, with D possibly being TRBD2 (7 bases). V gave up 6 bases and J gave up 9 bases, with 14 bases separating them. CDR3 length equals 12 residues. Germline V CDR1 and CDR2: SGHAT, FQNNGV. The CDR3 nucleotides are TGTGCCAGCAGTCCTACCGGGGGGCCCCAGTACTTC. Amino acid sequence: CASSPTGGPQYF.

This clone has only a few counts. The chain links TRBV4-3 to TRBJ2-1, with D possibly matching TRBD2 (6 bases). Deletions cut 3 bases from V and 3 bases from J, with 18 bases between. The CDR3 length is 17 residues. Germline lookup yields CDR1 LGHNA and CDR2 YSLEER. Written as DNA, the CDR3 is TGCGCCAGCAGCCACTGGCTAGCGAAGGGTTTCTACAATGAGCAGTTCTTC. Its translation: CASSHWLAKGFYNEQFF.

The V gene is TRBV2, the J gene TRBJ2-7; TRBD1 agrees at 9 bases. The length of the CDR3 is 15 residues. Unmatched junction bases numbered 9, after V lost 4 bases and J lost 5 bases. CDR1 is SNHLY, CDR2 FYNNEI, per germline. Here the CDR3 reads CASSGSGTGSHEQYF. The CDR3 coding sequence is TGTGCCAGCAGTGGATCCGGGACAGGGTCCCACGAGCAGTACTTC.

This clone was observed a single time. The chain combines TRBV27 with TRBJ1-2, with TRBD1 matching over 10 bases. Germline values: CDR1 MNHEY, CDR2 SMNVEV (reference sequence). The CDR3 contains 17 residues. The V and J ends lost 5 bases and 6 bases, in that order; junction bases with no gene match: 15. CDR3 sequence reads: CASSIHPTGGAADGYTF. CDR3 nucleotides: TGTGCCAGCAGTATCCACCCGACAGGGGGCGCGGCTGATGGCTACACCTTC.

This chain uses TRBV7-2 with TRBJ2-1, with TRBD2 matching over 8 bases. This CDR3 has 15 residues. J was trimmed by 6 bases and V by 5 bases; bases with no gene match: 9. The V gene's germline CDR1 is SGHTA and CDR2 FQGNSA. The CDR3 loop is CASSPRTSWSNEQFF. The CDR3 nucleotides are TGTGCCAGCAGCCCAAGGACTAGCTGGTCCAATGAGCAGTTCTTC.

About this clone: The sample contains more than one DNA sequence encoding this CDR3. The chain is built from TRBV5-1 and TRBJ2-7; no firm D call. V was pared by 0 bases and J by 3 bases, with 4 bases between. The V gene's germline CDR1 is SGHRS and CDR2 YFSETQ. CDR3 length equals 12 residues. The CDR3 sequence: CASSLGGYEQYF. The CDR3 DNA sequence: TGCGCCAGCAGCTTGGGAGGCTACGAGCAGTACTTC.

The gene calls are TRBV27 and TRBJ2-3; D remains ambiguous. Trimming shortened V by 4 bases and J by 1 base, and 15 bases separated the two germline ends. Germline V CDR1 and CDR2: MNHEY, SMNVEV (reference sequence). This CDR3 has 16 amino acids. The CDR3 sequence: CASSSITVLGTDTQYF. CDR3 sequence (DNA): TGTGCCAGCAGTTCCATCACAGTACTTGGCACAGATACGCAGTATTTT.

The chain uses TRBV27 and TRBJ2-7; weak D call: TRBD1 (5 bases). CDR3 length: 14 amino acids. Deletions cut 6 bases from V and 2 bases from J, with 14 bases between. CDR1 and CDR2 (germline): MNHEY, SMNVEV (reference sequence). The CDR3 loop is CASSRPGLAYEQYF. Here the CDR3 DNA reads TGTGCCAGCAGCCGCCCAGGGTTGGCCTACGAGCAGTACTTC.